A single sample is the source of the 8 T cell receptor beta chains below, sequenced in a study of blood T cell repertoires in COVID-19. Sequencing used immunoSEQ multiplex PCR; TCRdb keeps in-frame clones, though not all of them. Of approximately 81,000 clones in the sample, about 91% were seen once. The sequenced material came from peripheral blood. These receptors were obtained from a man in his 70s with active or convalescent COVID-19.

The chain carries TRBV27 and TRBJ1-1; 8 positions agree with TRBD1. Germline assignment: CDR1 MNHEY and CDR2 SMNVEV (reference sequence). J gave up 4 bases and V 5 bases, and 6 bases lay outside the gene matches. There are 14 residues in the CDR3. The DNA of the CDR3 is TGTGCCAGCAGTCCAGGGGACAGGACCACTGAAGCTTTCTTT. Its protein product is CASSPGDRTTEAFF.

The rearrangement uses TRBV27 and TRBJ1-2, with a tentative D call TRBD1 (5 bases). Germline CDR1 reads MNHEY; CDR2 reads SMNVEV (reference sequence). Deletions cut 3 bases from V and 4 bases from J, with 15 bases between. The CDR3 extends over 15 amino acids. DNA of the CDR3: TGTGCCAGCAGTTTTCTCACAGGCGGCAGCTATGGCTACACCTTC. Its protein product is CASSFLTGGSYGYTF.

This rearrangement joins TRBV9 to TRBJ1-2; unclear D gene. This CDR3 is 14 amino acids long. Germline lookup yields CDR1 SGDLS and CDR2 YYNGEE. Trimming removed 4 bases at V and 5 bases at J, with 15 bases between. In DNA, the CDR3 is TGTGCCAGCAGCCCCACATCCGGGTGGTATGGCTACACCTTC. Protein: CASSPTSGWYGYTF.

The chain uses TRBV12-3 or TRBV12-4 and TRBJ1-5; D is ambiguous. Trimming shortened V by 7 bases and J by 7 bases, and 14 bases separated the two germline ends. The CDR3 loop spans 13 amino acids. In nucleotides, the CDR3 is TGTGCCAGCACCCGGTCAGGAAGGCAGCCCCAGCATTTT. As protein: CASTRSGRQPQHF.

This chain joins TRBV4-2 and TRBJ1-3; D unclear. V lost 4 bases to trimming and J lost 6 bases, with 10 bases between them. Germline V CDR1 and CDR2: LGHNA, YNFKEQ. The CDR3 totals 13 residues. Here the CDR3 DNA reads TGTGCCAGCAGCCCCCCACTCACAAACACCATATATTTT. It encodes CASSPPLTNTIYF.

The genes are TRBV25-1 and TRBJ1-3; the match to TRBD1 covers 7 bases. The germline gives CDR1 MGHDK, CDR2 SYGVNS. This CDR3 is built from 15 residues. V lost 6 bases, J lost 4 bases, and 9 bases stayed unmatched. In DNA, the CDR3 is TGTGCCAGCAGAAGTACAGGGGTTAGGGGAAACACCATATATTTT. Its protein product is CASRSTGVRGNTIYF.

This chain uses TRBV7-2 with TRBJ1-2; D is perhaps TRBD1 (6 bases). V was clipped by 2 bases and J by 5 bases, with 12 bases between them. Germline CDR1 is SGHTA and CDR2 is FQGNSA. CDR3 size: 14 residues. CDR3 in amino acids: CASSLHDQGYGYTF. The CDR3 DNA sequence: TGTGCCAGCAGCTTACATGACCAGGGGTATGGCTACACCTTC.

V and J are TRBV2 and TRBJ1-2, with 10 bases matching TRBD1. The trim removed 4 bases at V and 8 bases at J, leaving 10 bases unmatched. The CDR3 consists of 15 residues. Germline assignment: CDR1 SNHLY and CDR2 FYNNEI. CDR3 loop: CASSVGTGVFGGYTF. The DNA for the CDR3 is TGTGCCAGCAGTGTCGGGACAGGGGTATTCGGGGGCTACACCTTC.